The clone carrying this T cell receptor (beta chain) was detected only a few times. Its matching antigen is unknown. This sample was taken from a study of post-analysis software for immune sequencing data. Study-wide points: Patients showed TRBV5-6, TRBV5-1 and TRBV20-1 among a handful of TRBV segments more frequent than in controls.

The germline CDR1 and CDR2 sequences are MNHEY and SVGEGT. Trimming took 0 bases from V and 5 from J; bases not matched to a gene: 13. The CDR3 length is 18 residues. Unique molecular identifiers were present in the TCR beta cDNA libraries. There were about 1 to 10 million T cells, and roughly 0.5 million cDNA molecules came from them. TCRdb analysed the PCR reads with MiXCR anew, one entry per CDR3 protein. The data hold some 370,000 distinct CDR3 sequences, with around a third observed a single time. This chain connects TRBV6-2 or TRBV6-3 to TRBJ1-2; 9 bases are shared with TRBD1. The specimen was blood. The origin of this receptor is a girl aged 5-17 years with multiple sclerosis. For the CDR3, the DNA is TGTGCCAGCAGTTACTCGGACACTCCGGGACAGGGAAGGTATGGCTACACCTTC. Encoded protein: CASSYSDTPGQGRYGYTF.